This TCR beta chain derives from a study of cytomegalovirus exposure and HLA in healthy donors. For this clone: What it recognizes is unknown.

Germline V gene sequence: CDR1 SEHNR, CDR2 FQNEAQ (reference sequence). The V and J ends lost 6 bases and 4 bases respectively, with 10 bases between them. This CDR3 contains 12 residues. Findings of the study overall: TCR beta chains numbering about 160 were designated cytomegalovirus-associated. Earlier analysis found most TCR beta V segments productive about 87% or about 30% of the time. TCR beta V- and J-gene trimming was later associated with a missense DCLRE1C variant.

PCR was performed using 60 Vbeta and 13 Jbeta primers. The table came from immunoSEQ multiplex PCR; TCRdb's copy has only in-frame clones and leaves some out. The data contain about 210,000 clones, 60% to 80% of them singletons. The source of this sequence is a male donor in good health and CMV-seronegative. The rearrangement links TRBV7-9 to TRBJ2-7; D unclear. Sequenced material: PBMCs. The CDR3 here is CASRGRTYEQYF. The CDR3 region has the DNA TGTGCCAGCAGGGGCAGAACTTACGAGCAGTACTTC.